The 21 T cell receptor beta chains in this list originate from one sample, sequenced in a study of blood T cells in healthy people across ages. Next came a second PCR, run for about 6 to 12 cycles, which used a sample-barcoded 5' primer along with a J-beta primer mix. TCRdb reanalysed the 5' RACE reads using MiXCR and keeps one entry per CDR3 protein. Among over 550,000 distinct CDR3 sequences listed, roughly 31% were seen once. The sequencing sample was made of blood. The receptors stem from a woman older than 75 in good health.

This clonotype was found many times. The rearrangement joins TRBV7-9 to TRBJ1-2; 8 nucleotides align to TRBD1. CDR3 length: 17 amino acids. V trimming: 4 bases; J trimming: 4 bases; junction bases outside the gene matches: 14. Germline V CDR1 and CDR2: SEHNR, FQNEAQ (reference sequence). The CDR3 sequence is CASSSRQLSGGAYGYTF. CDR3 DNA sequence: TGTGCCAGCAGCTCTAGACAATTATCAGGGGGCGCCTATGGCTACACCTTC.

The table lists this clonotype with many counts. This chain joins TRBV9 and TRBJ2-7, with 9 bases that match TRBD2. Germline V CDR1 and CDR2: SGDLS, YYNGEE. The CDR3 has 14 residues. The V segment lost 0 bases and the J segment 2 bases; nucleotides outside the gene matches: 0. The CDR3 protein is CASSVVAGAYEQYF. In DNA, the CDR3 is TGTGCCAGCAGCGTAGTAGCGGGGGCCTACGAGCAGTACTTC.

The chain links TRBV4-2 to TRBJ2-2; TRBD2 might be the D (6 bases). Deletions cut 0 bases from V and 6 bases from J, with 11 bases between. CDR1 and CDR2 (germline): LGHNA, YNFKEQ. This CDR3 is built from 15 residues. CDR3 residues: CASSQDLSGPGELFF. CDR3 DNA: TGTGCCAGCAGCCAAGATTTGAGCGGGCCCGGGGAGCTGTTTTTT.

This clonotype was recorded many times. This chain links TRBV6-6 with TRBJ2-1; TRBD1 matches at 7 bases. CDR1 is MNHNY and CDR2 is SVGAGI in the germline V gene (reference sequence). The junction had 8 bases not matched to a gene; V was cut back by 2 bases and J by 10 bases. This CDR3 contains 14 residues. CDR3 nucleotides: TGTGCCAGCAGTTACGGCCAGGGGGTAGGAGAGCAGTTCTTC. Translated: CASSYGQGVGEQFF.

Notes on this clonotype: Possible read error: a much larger clone is one base away. The chain joins TRBV27 to TRBJ1-1; TRBD1 matches at 9 bases. Germline V CDR1 and CDR2: MNHEY, SMNVEV (reference sequence). The CDR3 is made up of 16 amino acids. V was pared by 1 base and J by 1 base, with 4 bases of the junction left unmatched. CDR3 DNA sequence: TGTGCCAGCAGTTTATACAGGACAGGGGCGAACACTGAAGCTTTCTTT. Encoded protein: CASSLYRTGANTEAFF.

The table lists this clonotype with a few counts. The chain is built from TRBV20-1 and TRBJ2-2, with D tentatively TRBD1 (10 bases). CDR1 DFQATT and CDR2 SNEGSKA come from the germline V gene (reference sequence). V was cut by 3 bases and J by 6 bases, with 26 bases left in between. CDR3 length equals 18 residues. The CDR3 here is CSASKSALAGTGAGELFF. The CDR3 nucleotides are TGCAGTGCTAGTAAATCGGCTCTAGCGGGGACAGGGGCCGGGGAGCTGTTTTTT.

There are a few counts of this clonotype. The rearrangement joins TRBV6-2 or TRBV6-3 to TRBJ2-2; D remains unclear. V was cut by 1 base and J by 8 bases, with 2 bases left in between. Germline values: CDR1 MNHEY, CDR2 SVGEGT. The CDR3 spans 11 residues. CDR3 protein: CASSYLGELFF. The CDR3 DNA sequence: TGTGCCAGCAGTTACTTAGGGGAGCTGTTTTTT.

This chain uses TRBV7-9 with TRBJ1-6; TRBD1 aligns across 9 bases. Germline lookup yields CDR1 SEHNR and CDR2 FQNEAQ (reference sequence). V gave up 4 bases and J gave up 7 bases; unmatched junction bases: 14. This CDR3 region has 18 residues. The CDR3 loop is CASSSWGQGRLGNSPLHF. Written as DNA, the CDR3 is TGTGCCAGCAGCTCATGGGGACAGGGACGACTGGGGAATTCACCCCTCCACTTT.

In this sample, this clonotype turned up many times. The chain employs TRBV7-2 and TRBJ2-5, with D possibly being TRBD1 or TRBD2 (5 bases each). The CDR3 has 14 amino acids. V was trimmed by 2 bases and J by 1 base, leaving 8 bases between them. CDR1 SGHTA and CDR2 FQGNSA come from the germline V gene. The chain's CDR3 is CASSLLGPQETQYF. CDR3 nucleotide sequence: TGTGCCAGCAGCTTACTGGGACCCCAAGAGACCCAGTACTTC.

This clonotype has more than one count but fewer than ten. This may arise from a read error, as a much more abundant clone is one base away. J is TRBJ2-3 and V is TRBV10-3, with TRBD1 identical over 10 bases. CDR1 and CDR2 (germline): ENHRY, SYGVKD. With 7 bases clipped from V and 6 bases from J, the junction kept 7 bases outside the gene matches. This CDR3 has 14 residues. CDR3 protein: CAINGDRGGDTQYF. CDR3 sequence (DNA): TGTGCCATCAACGGGGACAGGGGAGGGGATACGCAGTATTTT.

This chain joins TRBV7-6 and TRBJ2-2; D is unclear. Trimming removed 5 bases at V and 4 bases at J, with 11 bases between. CDR1 SGHVS and CDR2 FNYEAQ come from the germline V gene. This CDR3 is 14 amino acids long. CDR3 in amino acids: CASSRDRSTGELFF. CDR3 DNA: TGTGCCAGCAGCAGAGACCGATCCACCGGGGAGCTGTTTTTT.

This clonotype appeared many times. The rearrangement links TRBV7-9 to TRBJ2-3; 8 nucleotides agree with TRBD2. With V trimmed by 1 base and J by 1 base, 4 bases remained unmatched. The CDR3 has 16 residues. CDR1 and CDR2 from the germline V gene are SEHNR and FQNEAQ (reference sequence). CDR3 loop: CASSLDSGGGTDTQYF. The CDR3 DNA follows: TGTGCCAGCAGCTTAGACAGCGGGGGCGGCACAGATACGCAGTATTTT.

This clonotype has just a few counts. J is TRBJ1-4 and V is TRBV27; the D is unclear. Germline CDR1 reads MNHEY; CDR2 reads SMNVEV (reference sequence). The V end lost 2 bases, the J end lost 3 bases, and 13 bases lay between the germline ends. The CDR3 totals 16 residues. The CDR3 sequence is CASSLNRYLANEKLFF. CDR3 in DNA: TGTGCCAGCAGTTTAAACCGATATTTAGCTAATGAAAAACTGTTTTTT.

This clonotype has at least ten counts. The J gene is TRBJ2-5, the V gene TRBV4-1, with 10 bases that match TRBD2. This CDR3 contains 17 residues. Germline CDR1 MGHRA, CDR2 YSYEKL. V lost 0 bases and J lost 2; bases outside the gene matches: 6. In DNA form, the CDR3 reads TGCGCCAGCAGCCAAGATCCTAGCGGGGGTATACAAGAGACCCAGTACTTC. It is translated as CASSQDPSGGIQETQYF.

J is TRBJ1-2 and V is TRBV7-2; possible D gene TRBD1, 5 bases. V was pared by 3 bases and J by 6 bases, with 14 bases between. Germline CDR1 is SGHTA and CDR2 is FQGNSA. This CDR3 spans 14 amino acids. The CDR3 sequence is CASSFTGTGDGYTF. As DNA, the CDR3 is TGTGCCAGCAGCTTTACTGGGACGGGAGATGGCTACACCTTC.

The chain uses TRBV28 and TRBJ1-1; D gene uncertain. Germline CDR1 MDHEN, CDR2 SYDVKM. Trimming removed 8 bases at V and 6 bases at J, with 16 bases between. The CDR3 runs to 13 residues. The CDR3 is CASSSERQPEAFF. Here the CDR3 DNA reads TGTGCCAGCTCTTCCGAGCGCCAGCCTGAAGCTTTCTTT. The whole variable domain, remainder taken from reference TRBV28 and TRBJ1-1, is DVKVTQSSRYLVKRTGEKVFLECVQDMDHENMFWYRQDPGLGLRLIYFSYDVKMKEKGDIPEGYSVSREKKERFSLILESASTNQTSMYLCASSSERQPEAFFGQGTRLTVV.

Ten or more counts support this clonotype. The chain joins TRBV20-1 to TRBJ2-5, with 12 bases matching TRBD2. Germline values: CDR1 DFQATT, CDR2 SNEGSKA (reference sequence). This CDR3 spans 17 amino acids. V lost 3 bases, J lost 1 base, and 9 bases stayed unmatched. CDR3 sequence: CSASGSTSGGSQETQYF. CDR3 bases: TGCAGTGCTAGTGGCTCGACTAGCGGGGGCTCCCAAGAGACCCAGTACTTC.

The chain links TRBV3-1 to TRBJ2-3, with 9 positions matching TRBD2. CDR3 length equals 17 residues. The germline CDR1 and CDR2 sequences are LGHDT and YNNKEL (reference sequence). V shed 1 base, J shed 8 bases, and the junction held 13 bases outside the gene matches. The CDR3 DNA reads as TGTGCCAGCAGCCAAGCCCACCCGGGACTAGCATTCTGTACGCAGTATTTT. It translates to CASSQAHPGLAFCTQYF.

This clonotype has ten or more counts. The V and J genes are TRBV29-1 and TRBJ2-3; TRBD1 matches at 11 bases. CDR1 and CDR2 from the germline V gene are SQVTM and ANQGSEA. After removal of 5 bases from V and 0 bases from J, the junction contained 10 bases not matched to a gene. CDR3 length: 17 amino acids. The CDR3 here is CSVPLQWDRGSTDTQYF. The CDR3 bases are TGCAGCGTTCCCCTACAGTGGGACAGGGGGAGCACAGATACGCAGTATTTT.

At least ten counts were recorded for this clonotype. J is TRBJ1-2 and V is TRBV5-1; D uncertain. Germline CDR1 is SGHRS and CDR2 is YFSETQ. The CDR3 has 12 residues. The ends were cut back, 4 bases at V and 0 bases at J, with 4 bases in the middle. The CDR3 nucleotides read TGCGCCAGCAGCGACACTAACTATGGCTACACCTTC. It encodes CASSDTNYGYTF. The variable domain in full, with the rest retrieved from reference TRBV5-1 and TRBJ1-2, is KAGVTQTPRYLIKTRGQQVTLSCSPISGHRSVSWYQQTPGQGLQFLFEYFSETQRNKGNFPGRFSGRQFSNSRSEMNVSTLELGDSALYLCASSDTNYGYTFGSGTRLTVV.

The chain couples TRBV20-1 to TRBJ1-1; the D is unclear. Germline loops: CDR1 DFQATT, CDR2 SNEGSKA (reference sequence). The CDR3 consists of 15 residues. V gave up 2 bases and J gave up 0 bases, with 13 bases separating them. DNA for the CDR3: TGCAGTGCTAGAATCAACCGGGCCTTGAACACTGAAGCTTTCTTT. Protein sequence: CSARINRALNTEAFF.